This paragraph reports one T cell receptor beta chain. As yet, its antigen is unknown. The data belong to a study of memory CD4+ T cells and cytomegalovirus serostatus. Study details: This sample comes from healthy Belgian adults, roughly 9 CMV seropositive, roughly 22 seronegative.

The CDR3 has 14 amino acids. The V gene lost 4 bases and the J gene lost 1 base, with 11 bases spanning the gap. CDR1 and CDR2 (germline): SGHDT, YYEEEE. The sort gate was single viable CD3+CD4+CD8-CD45RO+ cells for memory CD4+ T cells. Generated by immunoSEQ multiplex PCR, the TCRdb table keeps only in-frame clones and is missing some. The sample includes approximately 40,000 clones, roughly 79% seen only once; the top ten take approximately 0.55%. Study-level results: Of approximately 160 reported CMV TCRbeta sequences, about 67 were found in memory CD4+ repertoires. CMV serostatus prediction reached median AUC roughly 0.95, or 0.91 with US-trained model.

The chain joins TRBV5-6 to TRBJ2-5, with D unclear. Sequencing was carried out using memory CD4+ T cells from blood. This sequence originates from an adult in good health and CMV-seronegative. CDR3 sequence: CASSPPGPQETQYF. The CDR3, as DNA: TGTGCCAGCAGCCCCCCGGGTCCCCAAGAGACCCAGTACTTC.